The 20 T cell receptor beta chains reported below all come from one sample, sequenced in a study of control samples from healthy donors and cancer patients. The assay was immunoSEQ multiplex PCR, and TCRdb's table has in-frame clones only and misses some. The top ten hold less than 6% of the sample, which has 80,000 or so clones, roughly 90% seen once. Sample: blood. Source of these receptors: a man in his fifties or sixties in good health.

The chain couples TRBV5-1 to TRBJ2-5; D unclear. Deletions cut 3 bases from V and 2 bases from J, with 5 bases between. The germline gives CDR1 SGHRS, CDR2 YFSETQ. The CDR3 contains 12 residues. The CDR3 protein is CASSSRQETQYF. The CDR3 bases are TGCGCCAGCAGCTCCAGACAAGAGACCCAGTACTTC.

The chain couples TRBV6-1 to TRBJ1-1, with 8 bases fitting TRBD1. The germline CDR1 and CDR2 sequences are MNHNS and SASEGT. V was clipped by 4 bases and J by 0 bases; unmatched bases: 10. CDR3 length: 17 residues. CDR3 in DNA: TGTGCCAGCAGTGTATTGGGCAGGGGGCTTTTGAACACTGAAGCTTTCTTT. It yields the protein CASSVLGRGLLNTEAFF.

The CDR3 DNA sequence: TGTGCCAGCAGCTTTAGTATGACTCGAGGGTTGTTTTTT. This codes for CASSFSMTRGLFF. The chain combines TRBV5-8 with TRBJ1-4; D is undetermined. CDR3 length equals 13 residues. The V end was cut by 2 bases, the J end by 15 bases, with 17 bases between. Germline V gives CDR1 SGHTS, CDR2 YDEGEE. Full variable domain (outside the CDR3, taken from reference TRBV5-8 and TRBJ1-4): EAGVTQSPTHLIKTRGQQATLRCSPISGHTSVYWYQQALGLGLQFLLWYDEGEERNRGNFPPRFSGRQFPNYSSELNVNALELEDSALYLCASSFSMTRGLFFGSGTQLSVL.

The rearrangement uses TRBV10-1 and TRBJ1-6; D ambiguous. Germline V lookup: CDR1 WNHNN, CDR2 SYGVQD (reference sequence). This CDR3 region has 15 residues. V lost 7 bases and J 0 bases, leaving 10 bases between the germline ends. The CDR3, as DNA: TGCGCCAGCAACCAACAGAGCTCCTATAATTCACCCCTCCACTTT. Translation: CASNQQSSYNSPLHF.

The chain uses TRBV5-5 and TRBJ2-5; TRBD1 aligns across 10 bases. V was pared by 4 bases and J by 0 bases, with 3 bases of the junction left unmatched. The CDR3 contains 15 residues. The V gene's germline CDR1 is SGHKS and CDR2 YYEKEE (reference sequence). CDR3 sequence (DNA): TGTGCCAGCAGCGGACAGGGGGGGTACCAAGAGACCCAGTACTTC. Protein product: CASSGQGGYQETQYF.

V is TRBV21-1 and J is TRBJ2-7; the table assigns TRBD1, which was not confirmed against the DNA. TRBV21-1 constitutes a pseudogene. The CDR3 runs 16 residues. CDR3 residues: CASGPPRQGRSYEQYF. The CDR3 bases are TGTGCCAGCGGACCGCCACGACAGGGGAGGTCCTACGAGCAGTACTTC.

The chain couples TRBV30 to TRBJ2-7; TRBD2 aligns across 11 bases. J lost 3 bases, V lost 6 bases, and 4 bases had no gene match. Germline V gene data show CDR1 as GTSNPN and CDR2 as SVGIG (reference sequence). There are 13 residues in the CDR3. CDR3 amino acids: CACRTSGYYEQYF. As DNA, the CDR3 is TGTGCCTGCCGGACTAGCGGGTACTACGAGCAGTACTTC.

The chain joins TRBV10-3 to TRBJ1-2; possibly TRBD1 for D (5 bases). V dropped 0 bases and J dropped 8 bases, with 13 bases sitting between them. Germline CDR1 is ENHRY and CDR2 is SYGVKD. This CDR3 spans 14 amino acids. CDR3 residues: CAISESGTTEGYTF. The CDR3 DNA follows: TGTGCCATCAGTGAGTCCGGGACGACGGAGGGCTACACCTTC.

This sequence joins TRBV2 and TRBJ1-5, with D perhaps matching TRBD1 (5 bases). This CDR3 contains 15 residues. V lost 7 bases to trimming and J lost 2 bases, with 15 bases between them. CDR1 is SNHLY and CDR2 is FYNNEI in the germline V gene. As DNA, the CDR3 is TGTGCCAGCACATTCGGGGGGGAAGGCAATCAGCCCCAGCATTTT. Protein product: CASTFGGEGNQPQHF.

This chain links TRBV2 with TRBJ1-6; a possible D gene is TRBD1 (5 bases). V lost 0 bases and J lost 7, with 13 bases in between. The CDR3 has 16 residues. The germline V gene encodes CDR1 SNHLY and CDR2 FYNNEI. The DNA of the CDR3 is TGTGCCAGCAGTGAAGCGGGGAGGGGAGGGAATTCACCCCTCCACTTT. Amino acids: CASSEAGRGGNSPLHF.

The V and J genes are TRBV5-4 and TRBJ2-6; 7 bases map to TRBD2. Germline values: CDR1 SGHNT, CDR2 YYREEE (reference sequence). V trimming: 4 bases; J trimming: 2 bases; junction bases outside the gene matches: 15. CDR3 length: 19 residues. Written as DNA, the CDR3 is TGTGCCAGCAGCCCCGACGGGGGGTCCCTGAGAACTGGGGCCAACGTCCTGACTTTC. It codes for CASSPDGGSLRTGANVLTF.

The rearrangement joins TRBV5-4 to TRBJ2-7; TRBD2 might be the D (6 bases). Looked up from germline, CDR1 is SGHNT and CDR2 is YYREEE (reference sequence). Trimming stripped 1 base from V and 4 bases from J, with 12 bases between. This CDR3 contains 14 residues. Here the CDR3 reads CASSLQGSGYEQYF. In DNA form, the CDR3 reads TGTGCCAGCAGCTTGCAGGGCAGCGGGTACGAGCAGTACTTC. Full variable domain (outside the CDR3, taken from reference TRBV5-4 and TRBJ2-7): ETGVTQSPTHLIKTRGQQVTLRCSSQSGHNTVSWYQQALGQGPQFIFQYYREEENGRGNFPPRFSGLQFPNYSSELNVNALELDDSALYLCASSLQGSGYEQYFGPGTRLTVT.

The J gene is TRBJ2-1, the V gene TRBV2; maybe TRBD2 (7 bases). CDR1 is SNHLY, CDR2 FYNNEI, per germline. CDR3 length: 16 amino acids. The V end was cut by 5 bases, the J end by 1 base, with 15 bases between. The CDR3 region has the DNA TGTGCCAGCAGTCCGCGAGGGGGGGAATCCTACAATGAGCAGTTCTTC. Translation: CASSPRGGESYNEQFF.

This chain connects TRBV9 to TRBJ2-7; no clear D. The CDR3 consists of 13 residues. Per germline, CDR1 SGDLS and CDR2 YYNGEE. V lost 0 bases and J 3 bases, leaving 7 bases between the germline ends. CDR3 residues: CASSVAFDYEQYF. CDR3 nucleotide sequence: TGTGCCAGCAGCGTAGCTTTTGACTACGAGCAGTACTTC.

CDR3 in DNA: TGTGCCGCAGGCTCCAACGGTCGCTCTGGGGCCAACGTCCTGACTTTC. This sequence encodes CAAGSNGRSGANVLTF. This chain uses TRBV10-3 with TRBJ2-6; D remains unclear. CDR3 length: 16 amino acids. Trimming took off 11 bases at V and 0 bases at J, with 17 bases between the two ends. Germline V gene data show CDR1 as ENHRY and CDR2 as SYGVKD.

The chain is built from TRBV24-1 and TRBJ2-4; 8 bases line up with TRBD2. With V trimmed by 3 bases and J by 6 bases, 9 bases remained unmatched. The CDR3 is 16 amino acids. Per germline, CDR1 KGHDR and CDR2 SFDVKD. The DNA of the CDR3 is TGTGCCACCAGTGATCAGCACGGGGGGGCAGGAAACATTCAGTACTTC. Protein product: CATSDQHGGAGNIQYF.

The CDR3 DNA is TGCGCCAGCAGCTTGACGCCTGGGGCGGGGGGGTATGAGACCCAGTACTTC. Protein: CASSLTPGAGGYETQYF. This rearrangement joins TRBV5-1 to TRBJ2-5; 9 bases are shared with TRBD2. The CDR3 runs 17 residues. Per germline, CDR1 SGHRS and CDR2 YFSETQ. Unmatched junction bases numbered 12, after V lost 1 base and J lost 5 bases.

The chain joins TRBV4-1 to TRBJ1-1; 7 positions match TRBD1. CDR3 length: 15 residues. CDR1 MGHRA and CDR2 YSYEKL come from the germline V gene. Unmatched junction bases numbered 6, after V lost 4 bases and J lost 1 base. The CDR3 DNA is TGCGCCAGCAGCCCCCTAGGGGGCGCGAACACTGAAGCTTTCTTT. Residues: CASSPLGGANTEAFF.

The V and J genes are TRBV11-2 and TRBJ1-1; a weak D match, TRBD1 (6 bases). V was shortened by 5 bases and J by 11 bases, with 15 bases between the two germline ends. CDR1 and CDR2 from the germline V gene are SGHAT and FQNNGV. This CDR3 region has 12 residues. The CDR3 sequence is CASSREGGEAFF. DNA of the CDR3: TGTGCCAGCAGCCGAGAGGGGGGAGAGGCTTTCTTT.

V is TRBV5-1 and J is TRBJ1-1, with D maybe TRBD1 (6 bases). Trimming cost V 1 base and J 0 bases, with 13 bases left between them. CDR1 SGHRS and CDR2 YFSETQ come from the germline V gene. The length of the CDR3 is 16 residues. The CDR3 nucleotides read TGCGCCAGCAGCTTGAAAACAGGGCTATTGAACACTGAAGCTTTCTTT. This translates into CASSLKTGLLNTEAFF.